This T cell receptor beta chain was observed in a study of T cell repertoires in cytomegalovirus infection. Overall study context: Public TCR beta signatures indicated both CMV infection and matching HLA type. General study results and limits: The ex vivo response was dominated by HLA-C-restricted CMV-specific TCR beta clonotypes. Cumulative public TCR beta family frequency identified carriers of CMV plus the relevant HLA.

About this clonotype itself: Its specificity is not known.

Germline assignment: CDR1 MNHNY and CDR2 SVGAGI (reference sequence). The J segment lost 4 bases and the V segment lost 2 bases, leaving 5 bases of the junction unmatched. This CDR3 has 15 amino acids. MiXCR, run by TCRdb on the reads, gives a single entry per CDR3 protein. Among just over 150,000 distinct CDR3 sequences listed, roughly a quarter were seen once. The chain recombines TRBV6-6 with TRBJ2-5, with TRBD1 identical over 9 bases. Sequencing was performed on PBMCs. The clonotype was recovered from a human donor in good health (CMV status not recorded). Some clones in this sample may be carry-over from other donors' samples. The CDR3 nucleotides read TGTGCCAGCAGTTACGTGGACAGGGGAGGAGAGACCCAGTACTTC. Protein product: CASSYVDRGGETQYF.